These 6 T cell receptor beta chains were all obtained from the same sample, sequenced in a study of CD8+CD57+ T cells in acquired aplastic anemia. Genomic DNA templated the TCR beta VDJ and CDR3 profiling. MiXCR, run by TCRdb on the reads, gives a single entry per CDR3 protein. In the table there are about 170,000 distinct CDR3 sequences, approximately 60% of which are singletons. Sequencing was carried out using sorted CD4+, CD8+, or CD8+CD57+ T cells (not recorded which) from PBMCs. The receptors shown here come from a human donor in good health.

This clonotype turned up a few times. CDR3 DNA: TGTGCCAGCAGTTCCGGGAGCTTCGGCTACACCTTC. This translates into CASSSGSFGYTF. The chain joins TRBV6-2 or TRBV6-3 to TRBJ1-2; D not certain. Germline V gene data show CDR1 as MNHEY and CDR2 as SVGEGT. The CDR3 is 12 residues long. Trimming cost V 4 bases and J 8 bases, with 11 bases left between them.

There are many counts of this clonotype. This sequence joins TRBV7-9 and TRBJ2-5; TRBD2 might be the D (7 bases). This CDR3 region has 16 residues. Trimming cost V 6 bases and J 5 bases, with 22 bases left between them. CDR1 and CDR2 from the germline V gene are SEHNR and FQNEAQ (reference sequence). Here the CDR3 reads CASRRGVGGRVETQYF. In DNA form, the CDR3 reads TGTGCCAGCAGGCGAGGAGTCGGGGGGCGAGTGGAGACCCAGTACTTC.

In DNA form, the CDR3 reads TGCAGTGCTAGCCCCGGGGGAAGGTGGGATGAGCAGTTCTTC. It codes for CSASPGGRWDEQFF. The genes are TRBV20-1 and TRBJ2-1, with D tentatively TRBD2 (6 bases). Germline V CDR1 and CDR2: DFQATT, SNEGSKA (reference sequence). This CDR3 has 14 amino acids. Trimming stripped 3 bases from V and 8 bases from J, with 17 bases between.

This clonotype was picked up one time. The chain links TRBV5-1 to TRBJ1-2; 7 bases agree with TRBD1. Germline V lookup: CDR1 SGHRS, CDR2 YFSETQ. V was clipped by 1 base and J by 4 bases; unmatched bases: 7. The CDR3 spans 15 residues. CDR3 bases: TGCGCCAGCAGCTTGTTGCCAGGGGGAGTCTATGGCTACACCTTC. This translates into CASSLLPGGVYGYTF.

As for this clonotype: This likely comes from a read error, as the CDR3 has no conserved phenylalanine or tryptophan at its end. J is TRBJ2-2 and V is TRBV24-1; no clear D. The CDR3 spans 13 residues. Between the trimmed V and J ends, which lost 6 bases and 4 bases, there was a span of 8 bases. Germline loops: CDR1 KGHDR, CDR2 SFDVKD. The DNA for the CDR3 is TGTGCCACCAGTAACCGAGCCACCGGGGAGCTGTTTCTT. It specifies CATSNRATGELFL.

This clonotype was picked up many times. J is TRBJ2-2 and V is TRBV6-1, with D possibly TRBD2 on 7 matching bases. Trimming cost V 6 bases and J 3 bases, with 14 bases left between them. The CDR3 sequence is 15 residues long. Germline-derived CDR1 and CDR2 are MNHNS and SASEGT. Here the CDR3 DNA reads TGTGCCAGCAGGTCGGGCGGGGGCCACACCGGGGAGCTGTTTTTT. Translated: CASRSGGGHTGELFF.